This entry describes one T cell receptor (beta chain). The germline V gene has CDR1 SGHVS and CDR2 FNYEAQ. V was pared by 4 bases and J by 4 bases, with 14 bases between. The CDR3 spans 14 residues. This record belongs to a study of cytomegalovirus exposure and HLA in healthy donors. It was with 60 Vbeta and 13 Jbeta primers that the PCR ran. The table came from immunoSEQ multiplex PCR; TCRdb's copy has only in-frame clones and leaves some out. The sample lists about 190,000 clones, roughly 77% occurring once. This clonotype was obtained from a man under 40 in good health and CMV-seropositive. The chain recombines TRBV7-6 with TRBJ2-7; D is possibly TRBD2 (5 bases). The source material was PBMCs. CDR3 in DNA: TGTGCCAGCAGCTCGCCCCGGGATCCATACGAGCAGTACTTC. Its protein product is CASSSPRDPYEQYF.